The 22 T cell receptor beta chains below were found in one sample sequenced in a study of multiple sclerosis patients with progressive multifocal leukoencephalopathy. Method: immunoSEQ multiplex PCR; TCRdb's copy keeps in-frame clones and lacks some. Found here are tens of thousands of clones, nearly 95% of them singletons; the top ten hold less than 2%. Regarding time point: before natalizumab initiation. Sequencing input: PBMCs. These receptors came from a man aged 30-40 years with multiple sclerosis.

V gene TRBV10-2 combines with J gene TRBJ1-6; the D is unclear. Between the trimmed V and J ends, which lost 4 bases and 7 bases, there was a span of 14 bases. CDR1 and CDR2 from the germline V gene are WSHSY and SAAADI. The CDR3 is 15 residues long. The CDR3 loop reads CASSVRRGVNSPLHF. Here the CDR3 DNA reads TGCGCCAGCAGTGTCCGCCGAGGTGTGAATTCACCCCTCCACTTT.

The V call is TRBV7-8, the J call TRBJ2-7, with 9 nucleotides matching TRBD2. The CDR3 totals 19 residues. V dropped 2 bases and J dropped 3; count of bases not matched to a gene: 17. Germline-derived CDR1 and CDR2 are SGHVS and FQNEAQ. The CDR3 nucleotides read TGTGCCAGCAGCTTAACACAACCTGGGGACGCGGGAGGGGTCTACGAGCAGTACTTC. This translates into CASSLTQPGDAGGVYEQYF.

This chain uses TRBV15 with TRBJ2-7; D remains ambiguous. V dropped 0 bases and J dropped 3 bases, with 6 bases sitting between them. The germline V gene encodes CDR1 LNHNV and CDR2 YYDKDF (reference sequence). This CDR3 contains 13 residues. The CDR3 is CATSRDLLYEQYF. The CDR3 bases are TGTGCCACCAGCAGAGATCTTCTCTACGAGCAGTACTTC. The full variable domain, in which reference TRBV15 and TRBJ2-7 provide the parts outside the CDR3, is DAMVIQNPRYQVTQFGKPVTLSCSQTLNHNVMYWYQQKSSQAPKLLFHYYDKDFNNEADTPDNFQSRRPNTSFCFLDIRSPGLGDTAMYLCATSRDLLYEQYFGPGTRLTVT.

This chain joins TRBV6-5 and TRBJ1-2, with a weak D call TRBD1 (5 bases). This CDR3 region has 14 residues. Trimming stripped 5 bases from V and 4 bases from J, with 14 bases between. Germline CDR1 and CDR2: MNHEY and SVGAGI. CDR3 protein: CASSPRAGLYGYTF. The CDR3 coding sequence is TGTGCCAGCAGTCCCCGGGCAGGGCTCTATGGCTACACCTTC.

The J gene is TRBJ1-5, the V gene TRBV20-1; D is unclear. The CDR3 runs to 11 residues. V was cut by 3 bases and J by 10 bases, with 10 bases left in between. CDR1 is DFQATT and CDR2 is SNEGSKA in the germline V gene (reference sequence). CDR3 loop: CSAREEIPQHF. The CDR3 DNA is TGCAGTGCTAGGGAGGAAATCCCCCAGCATTTT.

The chain recombines TRBV4-3 with TRBJ1-2; 7 bases are a match to TRBD1. CDR1 and CDR2 from the germline V gene are LGHNA and YSLEER. CDR3 size: 15 residues. J lost 4 bases, V lost 4 bases, and 9 bases had no gene match. DNA for the CDR3: TGCGCCAGCAGCCCAAGACAGGGAACTGTCTATGGCTACACCTTC. Amino acids: CASSPRQGTVYGYTF.

V and J are TRBV11-2 and TRBJ2-7, with 10 bases lining up with TRBD2. Germline V lookup: CDR1 SGHAT, CDR2 FQNNGV. The CDR3 length is 18 residues. After removal of 0 bases from V and 2 bases from J, the junction contained 10 bases not matched to a gene. In DNA, the CDR3 is TGTGCCAGCAGCTTAGAATTGGGGCTAGCGGGAGTGCCCTACGAGCAGTACGTC. Residues: CASSLELGLAGVPYEQYV.

The chain is built from TRBV7-9 and TRBJ2-3; TRBD2 agrees at 7 bases. V trimming: 4 bases; J trimming: 2 bases; junction bases outside the gene matches: 9. The CDR3 runs 16 residues. CDR1 SEHNR and CDR2 FQNEAQ come from the germline V gene (reference sequence). The CDR3 region has the DNA TGTGCCAGCAGCTCCTTTCTAGCGGTTTACACAGATACGCAGTATTTT. It encodes CASSSFLAVYTDTQYF.

The chain employs TRBV10-3 and TRBJ2-1, with D perhaps assigned TRBD1 or TRBD2 (5 bases each). CDR3 size: 15 residues. Germline CDR1 and CDR2: ENHRY and SYGVKD. Trimming stripped 4 bases from V and 4 bases from J, with 14 bases between. CDR3 nucleotide sequence: TGTGCCATCAGTGGTGGACTTTCAGGGTACAATGAGCAGTTCTTC. This encodes CAISGGLSGYNEQFF.

The gene calls are TRBV9 and TRBJ2-1, with 12 bases aligning to TRBD2. J was trimmed by 4 bases and V by 4 bases; bases with no gene match: 9. The germline CDR1 and CDR2 sequences are SGDLS and YYNGEE. CDR3 length: 17 residues. CDR3 protein: CASSPSPGLAGYNEQFF. CDR3 in DNA: TGTGCCAGCAGCCCGAGCCCCGGACTAGCGGGGTACAATGAGCAGTTCTTC.

The rearrangement joins TRBV2 to TRBJ1-1; TRBD1 agrees at 7 bases. The V segment lost 5 bases and the J segment 1 base; nucleotides outside the gene matches: 4. The CDR3 consists of 14 residues. Germline V CDR1 and CDR2: SNHLY, FYNNEI. CDR3 residues: CASSPGTANTEAFF. The CDR3 DNA is TGTGCCAGCAGTCCCGGGACAGCGAACACTGAAGCTTTCTTT.

The CDR3: CAWSAGQAGEQYV. The CDR3 nucleotides read TGTGCCTGGAGTGCGGGACAAGCCGGCGAGCAGTACGTC. The chain joins TRBV30 to TRBJ2-7, with D perhaps TRBD1 (6 bases). Looked up from germline, CDR1 is GTSNPN and CDR2 is SVGIG (reference sequence). Trimming removed 1 base from V and 6 bases from J, with 13 bases in between. CDR3 length: 13 residues.

The V and J genes are TRBV28 and TRBJ2-1, with TRBD2 matching over 8 bases. CDR1 MDHEN and CDR2 SYDVKM come from the germline V gene. CDR3 length: 15 residues. Trimming removed 2 bases from V and 7 bases from J; junction bases left unmatched: 7. The CDR3 reads CASSLTGGPRNEQFF. CDR3 sequence (DNA): TGTGCCAGCAGTTTAACGGGAGGGCCCCGAAATGAGCAGTTCTTC.

The count of this clone is one. This chain uses TRBV30 with TRBJ2-1; weak D call: TRBD1 (6 bases). Trimming shortened V by 5 bases and J by 4 bases, and 12 bases separated the two germline ends. The germline V gene encodes CDR1 GTSNPN and CDR2 SVGIG (reference sequence). The CDR3 covers 13 residues. DNA for the CDR3: TGTGCCTGGGCCGGGACACGTTACAATGAGCAGTTCTTC. It encodes CAWAGTRYNEQFF.

This clone was seen just once. V is TRBV9 and J is TRBJ2-1; TRBD2 is a possible D gene (5 bases). This CDR3 has 14 amino acids. Germline V CDR1 and CDR2: SGDLS, YYNGEE. V was pared by 2 bases and J by 9 bases, with 15 bases between. CDR3 residues: CASSVSGERGEQFF. CDR3 nucleotide sequence: TGTGCCAGCAGCGTTAGTGGGGAGCGAGGTGAGCAGTTCTTC. The full variable domain, in which reference TRBV9 and TRBJ2-1 provide the parts outside the CDR3, is DSGVTQTPKHLITATGQRVTLRCSPRSGDLSVYWYQQSLDQGLQFLIQYYNGEERAKGNILERFSAQQFPDLHSELNLSSLELGDSALYFCASSVSGERGEQFFGPGTRLTVL.

The V gene is TRBV7-9, the J gene TRBJ2-5, with 10 positions matching TRBD2. Germline CDR1 reads SEHNR; CDR2 reads FQNEAQ (reference sequence). The CDR3 is 14 amino acids. The V segment lost 10 bases and the J segment 5 bases; nucleotides outside the gene matches: 10. The CDR3 nucleotides read TGTGCCACCATTCTAGCGGGAGTTCAGGAGACCCAGTACTTC. Its protein product is CATILAGVQETQYF.

This sequence joins TRBV7-6 and TRBJ1-4, with D possibly matching TRBD1 (6 bases). CDR1 is SGHVS, CDR2 FNYEAQ, per germline. The CDR3 runs to 16 residues. The V gene lost 5 bases and the J gene lost 1 base, with 14 bases spanning the gap. CDR3 sequence: CASSRGGPRTNEKLFF. CDR3 coding DNA: TGTGCCAGCAGCCGCGGGGGGCCAAGAACTAATGAAAAACTGTTTTTT.

This clone has only a few counts. The chain employs TRBV6-4 and TRBJ2-7; TRBD2 aligns across 7 bases. This CDR3 is built from 13 residues. The V segment lost 9 bases and the J segment 4 bases; nucleotides outside the gene matches: 9. Germline lookup yields CDR1 MRHNA and CDR2 SNTAGT. As DNA, the CDR3 is TGTGCCAGTCGGCGGCTAGCGGATTACGAGCAGTACGTC. It specifies CASRRLADYEQYV.

The V call is TRBV30, the J call TRBJ1-1; D unclear. The germline CDR1 and CDR2 sequences are GTSNPN and SVGIG (reference sequence). The germline V and J ends were trimmed by 3 bases and 1 base, with 6 bases remaining between them. This CDR3 has 12 amino acids. The CDR3 DNA is TGTGCCTGGAGGGAGGGGAACACTGAAGCTTTCTTT. Translated: CAWREGNTEAFF.

The rearrangement joins TRBV21-1 to TRBJ2-5; no DNA check was done on the table's D call, TRBD1. TRBV21-1 counts as a pseudogene. This CDR3 has 14 residues. This CDR3 reads CASRTGTCEETQYF. DNA for the CDR3: TGTGCCAGCAGAACAGGGACGTGTGAGGAGACCCAGTACTTC.

The chain has TRBV27 and TRBJ1-4; D may be TRBD1 (6 bases). V lost 4 bases to trimming and J lost 7 bases, with 13 bases between them. CDR1 and CDR2 (germline): MNHEY, SMNVEV (reference sequence). This CDR3 region has 14 residues. The CDR3 loop reads CASSSAGEIEKLFF. Here the CDR3 DNA reads TGTGCCAGCAGTTCAGCAGGGGAGATTGAAAAACTGTTTTTT.

The chain carries TRBV21-1 and TRBJ2-5; the table's D gene call, TRBD1, was not cross checked with the DNA. TRBV21-1 is flagged as a pseudogene. CDR3 length: 15 amino acids. This chain's CDR3 is CASSKGDRGYETQYF. CDR3 bases: TGTGCCAGCAGCAAAGGGGACAGAGGGTACGAGACCCAGTACTTC.